These 24 T cell receptor beta chains were sequenced from one sample in a study of human T cells and chemical hapten exposure. A single record per CDR3 protein comes from TCRdb applying MiXCR to the RACE reads. The sample has 44,000 or so distinct CDR3 sequences; about 4% are singletons. Documented time point: healthy volunteer bleed at 6 weeks. The template was total RNA from unfractionated whole blood. Sequenced input: whole blood. The receptors come from a human donor in good health. Some clones in this sample may be carry-over from other donors' samples.

This clonotype came up a few times. The chain has TRBV4-1 and TRBJ2-7, with D unresolved. The germline CDR1 and CDR2 sequences are MGHRA and YSYEKL. The V and J ends lost 3 bases and 0 bases respectively, with 9 bases between them. The CDR3 is 14 amino acids. In DNA form, the CDR3 reads TGCGCCAGCAGCCACAACCAGTTCTCCTACGAGCAGTACTTC. Its translation is CASSHNQFSYEQYF.

The chain's CDR3 is CASSLPGAYEQYF. Written as DNA, the CDR3 is TGTGCCAGCAGTTTACCCGGGGCCTACGAGCAGTACTTC. The chain is built from TRBV28 and TRBJ2-7, with a tentative D call TRBD2 (5 bases). In germline, CDR1 is MDHEN, CDR2 SYDVKM. The ends were cut back, 2 bases at V and 2 bases at J, with 7 bases in the middle. This CDR3 has 13 amino acids.

This clonotype was observed at least ten times. This rearrangement joins TRBV3-1 to TRBJ1-1; no definite D call. V lost 11 bases, J lost 5 bases, and 18 bases lay in between. The CDR3 length is 13 residues. The germline V gene encodes CDR1 LGHDT and CDR2 YNNKEL (reference sequence). The CDR3 region has the DNA TGTGCCTCCCGGGGATGGACTGATACTGAAGCTTTCTTT. Protein product: CASRGWTDTEAFF. Combining the CDR3 with reference TRBV3-1 and TRBJ1-1 gives the whole variable domain DTAVSQTPKYLVTQMGNDKSIKCEQNLGHDTMYWYKQDSKKFLKIMFSYNNKELIINETVPNRFSPKSPDKAHLNLHINSLELGDSAVYFCASRGWTDTEAFFGQGTRLTVV.

This clonotype has a handful of counts. The chain links TRBV11-2 to TRBJ2-3; maybe TRBD2 (5 bases). CDR1 is SGHAT and CDR2 is FQNNGV in the germline V gene. The CDR3 spans 15 residues. Trimming removed 7 bases from V and 0 bases from J, with 14 bases in between. CDR3 nucleotide sequence: TGTGCCAGCACCCGAGGGAGCACCAGCACAGATACGCAGTATTTT. This sequence encodes CASTRGSTSTDTQYF.

V gene TRBV9 combines with J gene TRBJ1-4; TRBD1 might be the D (6 bases). The V gene's germline CDR1 is SGDLS and CDR2 YYNGEE. V was shortened by 4 bases and J by 5 bases, with 21 bases between the two germline ends. This CDR3 spans 17 amino acids. The CDR3 nucleotides read TGTGCCAGCAGCTTGCAGGGGTCCTTTCCATCGAATGAAAAACTGTTTTTT. Residues: CASSLQGSFPSNEKLFF.

The chain carries TRBV28 and TRBJ2-3, with D uncertain. Germline V gene lookup returns CDR1 MDHEN and CDR2 SYDVKM. Trimming cost V 4 bases and J 0 bases, with 8 bases left between them. This CDR3 has 14 amino acids. CDR3 in amino acids: CASSSGASTDTQYF. The DNA for the CDR3 is TGTGCCAGCAGTTCAGGAGCAAGCACAGATACGCAGTATTTT.

Only a few counts were recorded for this clonotype. This chain uses TRBV12-3 or TRBV12-4 with TRBJ1-3; 10 bases fit TRBD1. Unmatched junction bases numbered 7, after V lost 6 bases and J lost 8 bases. The CDR3 runs 14 residues. For the CDR3, the DNA is TGTGCCAGCAGCAAGACAGGGGGCCGTTACACCATATATTTT. It translates to CASSKTGGRYTIYF.

At least ten counts were recorded for this clonotype. V is TRBV9 and J is TRBJ2-3, with a possible D match to TRBD2 (6 bases). The V and J ends lost 7 bases and 2 bases respectively, with 17 bases between them. The CDR3 totals 15 residues. The germline V gene has CDR1 SGDLS and CDR2 YYNGEE. The CDR3 here is CASSNPRGTTDTQYF. DNA for the CDR3: TGTGCCAGCTCCAACCCCCGGGGGACCACAGATACGCAGTATTTT.

This chain connects TRBV4-1 to TRBJ2-3; 11 bases are shared with TRBD2. The CDR3 runs 19 residues. V was pared by 0 bases and J by 6 bases, with 14 bases of the junction left unmatched. The germline V gene has CDR1 MGHRA and CDR2 YSYEKL. Here the CDR3 DNA reads TGCGCCAGCAGCCAAGATGGTCGACTAGCGGGAATTCGGGCGGATACGCAGTATTTT. The encoded protein is CASSQDGRLAGIRADTQYF.

There are many counts of this clonotype. The chain is built from TRBV29-1 and TRBJ1-2; D is unclear. Germline values: CDR1 SQVTM, CDR2 ANQGSEA. The CDR3 is 10 amino acids. V was trimmed by 7 bases and J by 5 bases, leaving 8 bases between them. CDR3 in DNA: TGCAGCGACGCCCCGTATGGCTACACCTTC. Protein product: CSDAPYGYTF.

This clonotype was recorded at least ten times. The V call is TRBV27, the J call TRBJ2-7, with a possible D match to TRBD1 (5 bases). Looked up from germline, CDR1 is MNHEY and CDR2 is SMNVEV (reference sequence). V was shortened by 8 bases and J by 11 bases, with 13 bases between the two germline ends. CDR3 length equals 10 residues. The CDR3: CASGFQGEYF. The CDR3 nucleotides read TGTGCCAGCGGATTTCAAGGGGAGTACTTC.

This clonotype has ten or more counts. The chain joins TRBV10-3 to TRBJ1-1; TRBD1 matches 7 bases. Germline-derived CDR1 and CDR2 are ENHRY and SYGVKD. The length of the CDR3 is 13 residues. The ends lost 6 bases at V and 4 bases at J; junction bases unmatched: 5. The CDR3 DNA reads as TGTGCCATCAGGACAGGGCCAGGCACTGAAGCTTTCTTT. Translating it yields CAIRTGPGTEAFF.

This clonotype has ten or more counts. The chain links TRBV6-4 to TRBJ2-1, with 8 nucleotides matching TRBD2. In germline, CDR1 is MRHNA, CDR2 SNTAGT. The CDR3 totals 15 residues. The V segment lost 2 bases and the J segment 8 bases; nucleotides outside the gene matches: 8. The CDR3 protein is CASSDGTRTLDEQFF. CDR3 sequence (DNA): TGTGCCAGCAGTGACGGGACTAGGACGCTCGATGAGCAGTTCTTC.

The sample holds many counts of this clonotype. V gene TRBV10-3 combines with J gene TRBJ2-7; D is unclear. V lost 6 bases and J 4 bases, leaving 13 bases between the germline ends. This CDR3 has 13 residues. Germline V lookup: CDR1 ENHRY, CDR2 SYGVKD. The CDR3 nucleotides read TGTGCCATCAGCGCCGGCGACCGATACGAGCAGTACTTC. This encodes CAISAGDRYEQYF.

In this sample, this clonotype turned up many times. This sequence joins TRBV4-2 and TRBJ1-2; D is ambiguous. The CDR3 totals 16 residues. V was shortened by 1 base and J by 4 bases, with 16 bases between the two germline ends. Per the germline V gene, CDR1 is LGHNA and CDR2 is YNFKEQ. The CDR3, as DNA: TGTGCCAGCAGCCAAGGCTACAGAGCTCATTTCTATGGCTACACCTTC. Its protein is CASSQGYRAHFYGYTF.

This clonotype was found a few times. The chain carries TRBV12-3 or TRBV12-4 and TRBJ2-2; tentative D call: TRBD2 (6 bases). The V and J ends lost 4 bases and 8 bases respectively, with 11 bases between them. CDR3 size: 13 residues. The DNA of the CDR3 is TGTGCCAGCAGTTACACGGGGGAGGGGGAGCTGTTTTTT. It translates to CASSYTGEGELFF.

The J gene is TRBJ2-7, the V gene TRBV5-4; either TRBD1 or TRBD2 may fit D (5 bases each). The CDR3 totals 15 residues. The V end lost 0 bases, the J end lost 2 bases, and 12 bases lay between the germline ends. Per germline, CDR1 SGHNT and CDR2 YYREEE (reference sequence). As DNA, the CDR3 is TGTGCCAGCAGCTTGGCCAGGGACGGTACCTACGAGCAGTACTTC. Amino acids: CASSLARDGTYEQYF.

There are many counts of this clonotype. The V call is TRBV20-1, the J call TRBJ1-5, with 9 bases that match TRBD1. The J segment lost 3 bases and the V segment lost 6 bases, leaving 3 bases of the junction unmatched. Germline CDR1 is DFQATT and CDR2 is SNEGSKA (reference sequence). This CDR3 spans 13 amino acids. CDR3 loop: CSARTGVNQPQHF. The CDR3 nucleotides are TGCAGTGCGAGGACAGGGGTCAATCAGCCCCAGCATTTT.

This clonotype was counted at least ten times. For the CDR3, the DNA is TGCGCCAGCAGCTTAGATGATCCCAGCTCCTACAATGAGCAGTTCTTC. Amino acid sequence: CASSLDDPSSYNEQFF. The chain uses TRBV5-1 and TRBJ2-1; D is ambiguous. Germline-derived CDR1 and CDR2 are SGHRS and YFSETQ. V was clipped by 2 bases and J by 0 bases, with 12 bases between them. The CDR3 covers 16 residues.

This clonotype was seen ten or more times. The chain recombines TRBV28 with TRBJ2-7; D unclear. The CDR3 runs 14 residues. Germline lookup yields CDR1 MDHEN and CDR2 SYDVKM. With 6 bases removed from V and 0 bases from J, the gap between germline ends came to 12 bases. The CDR3 spells CASRPDQSSYEQYF. CDR3 coding DNA: TGTGCCAGCAGGCCGGACCAGAGCTCCTACGAGCAGTACTTC.

This clonotype was counted at least ten times. This sequence joins TRBV28 and TRBJ1-5, with no clear D. CDR1 and CDR2 (germline): MDHEN, SYDVKM. Trimming stripped 11 bases from V and 0 bases from J, with 17 bases between. The CDR3 is made up of 15 amino acids. The CDR3 is CASIGRNFSNQPQHF. DNA for the CDR3: TGTGCCTCTATAGGACGGAACTTTAGCAATCAGCCCCAGCATTTT.

This clonotype was observed at least ten times. The CDR3 DNA reads TGCAGTCCTCGGGGGCAGCGCTCCTATAATTCACCCCTCCACTTT. As protein: CSPRGQRSYNSPLHF. The chain joins TRBV20-1 to TRBJ1-6; D is perhaps TRBD1 (6 bases). V lost 8 bases, J lost 0 bases, and 14 bases lay in between. There are 15 residues in the CDR3. Germline lookup yields CDR1 DFQATT and CDR2 SNEGSKA (reference sequence).

This clonotype was seen many times. This chain connects TRBV28 to TRBJ2-4; D uncertain. Germline V gene data show CDR1 as MDHEN and CDR2 as SYDVKM. This CDR3 region has 15 residues. Trimming removed 10 bases from V and 0 bases from J, with 16 bases in between. The CDR3, as DNA: TGTGCCACTTCGTCGTGGCCTTTAGCCAAAAACATTCAGTACTTC. Encoded protein: CATSSWPLAKNIQYF.

The sample holds many counts of this clonotype. The chain links TRBV7-6 to TRBJ1-1, with D unclear. The CDR3 is 13 residues long. Germline V gives CDR1 SGHVS, CDR2 FNYEAQ. Trimming took off 5 bases at V and 0 bases at J, with 7 bases between the two ends. CDR3 protein: CASSQDLNTEAFF. For the CDR3, the DNA is TGTGCCAGCAGCCAGGACCTGAACACTGAAGCTTTCTTT.